This passage covers 18 T cell receptor beta chains from one sample sequenced in a study of blood T cell repertoires in COVID-19. Some clones are missing from TCRdb's copy, which holds only in-frame ones; the method was immunoSEQ multiplex PCR. This table holds about 480,000 clones, approximately 92% found once. Sequenced material: peripheral blood. These receptor sequences come from a man between 18 and 35 years old with COVID-19, enrolled during active disease.

CDR3 nucleotide sequence: TGTGCCAGTAGTATTAGCGGAGGGAGCTATGGCTACACCTTC. Translated, it gives CASSISGGSYGYTF. The rearrangement links TRBV19 to TRBJ1-2; D remains ambiguous. The CDR3 runs 14 residues. Trimming left V 3 bases short and J 4 bases short, with 12 bases between. CDR1 and CDR2 (germline): LNHDA, SQIVND (reference sequence). Based on the CDR3 plus reference TRBV19 and TRBJ1-2, the full variable domain is DGGITQSPKYLFRKEGQNVTLSCEQNLNHDAMYWYRQDPGQGLRLIYYSQIVNDFQKGDIAEGYSVSREKKESFPLTVTSAQKNPTAFYLCASSISGGSYGYTFGSGTRLTVV.

This clone was detected once. The J gene is TRBJ2-7, the V gene TRBV28, with TRBD1 identical over 9 bases. Germline trimming cut 2 bases from V and 3 bases from J; bases unmatched to any gene: 5. Germline V CDR1 and CDR2: MDHEN, SYDVKM. This CDR3 has 15 residues. CDR3 DNA: TGTGCCAGCAGTTTAGGCGGGACAGGGTACTACGAGCAGTACTTC. Translation gives CASSLGGTGYYEQYF.

V usage is TRBV7-8 and J usage is TRBJ2-1; TRBD1 might be the D (5 bases). V gave up 7 bases and J gave up 4 bases, with 17 bases separating them. The germline gives CDR1 SGHVS, CDR2 FQNEAQ. The CDR3 contains 15 residues. The CDR3 loop reads CASNPRVGDYNEQFF. CDR3 in DNA: TGTGCCAGCAACCCCAGGGTAGGGGATTACAATGAGCAGTTCTTC.

V gene TRBV21-1 combines with J gene TRBJ1-5; the DNA was not used to check the table's D call, TRBD1. TRBV21-1 is a pseudogene locus. The CDR3 runs 14 residues. CDR3 protein: CASSKGQGGQPQHF. CDR3 bases: TGTGCCAGCAGCAAAGGCCAGGGCGGTCAGCCCCAGCATTTT.

The chain couples TRBV5-1 to TRBJ1-1; no reliable D call. Per germline, CDR1 SGHRS and CDR2 YFSETQ. V was pared by 4 bases and J by 2 bases, with 12 bases between. This CDR3 has 14 residues. CDR3 loop: CASSERVTNTEAFF. CDR3 DNA: TGCGCCAGCAGCGAGCGGGTGACTAACACTGAAGCTTTCTTT.

V usage is TRBV12-3 or TRBV12-4 and J usage is TRBJ2-1, with a possible D match to TRBD2 (5 bases). The V end lost 6 bases, the J end lost 13 bases, and 13 bases lay between the germline ends. This CDR3 region has 11 residues. The CDR3 DNA is TGTGCCAGCAGCCTAGGACTTTTTCAGTTCTTC. It specifies CASSLGLFQFF.

This clone was recorded once. This chain uses TRBV2 with TRBJ2-5; no clear D gene. Trimming shortened V by 3 bases and J by 3 bases, and 8 bases separated the two germline ends. The CDR3 runs to 13 residues. The germline gives CDR1 SNHLY, CDR2 FYNNEI. The CDR3 region has the DNA TGTGCCAGCAGTGAGACTCCCAAAGAGACCCAGTACTTC. It codes for CASSETPKETQYF. Drawing the rest from reference TRBV2 and TRBJ2-5, the complete variable domain is EPEVTQTPSHQVTQMGQEVILRCVPISNHLYFYWYRQILGQKVEFLVSFYNNEISEKSEIFDDQFSVERPDGSNFTLKIRSTKLEDSAMYFCASSETPKETQYFGPGTRLLVL.

Remarks on this clone: The same CDR3 is also encoded by other DNA sequences in this sample. This rearrangement joins TRBV19 to TRBJ1-5; TRBD1 matches at 10 bases. The V and J ends lost 5 bases and 2 bases, in that order; junction bases with no gene match: 0. The CDR3 spans 14 residues. Germline loops: CDR1 LNHDA, CDR2 SQIVND (reference sequence). CDR3 coding DNA: TGTGCCAGTAGTGGGACAGGGGGCAATCAGCCCCAGCATTTT. Translating gives CASSGTGGNQPQHF.

This clone appeared a few times. The chain carries TRBV19 and TRBJ1-5, with TRBD1 as a possible D gene (5 bases). Germline V lookup: CDR1 LNHDA, CDR2 SQIVND (reference sequence). The CDR3 runs to 15 residues. Between the trimmed V and J ends, which lost 7 bases and 1 base, there was a span of 14 bases. The CDR3 sequence: CASNMGQSSNQPQHF. The CDR3 DNA reads as TGTGCCAGTAACATGGGGCAGTCCAGCAATCAGCCCCAGCATTTT.

This clone has just one count. The genes are TRBV4-1 and TRBJ1-1; the D gene is possibly TRBD1 (6 bases). The CDR3 length is 13 residues. V was shortened by 8 bases and J by 7 bases, with 17 bases between the two germline ends. CDR1 MGHRA and CDR2 YSYEKL come from the germline V gene. Here the CDR3 reads CASAYTQGSEAFF. The CDR3 bases are TGCGCCAGCGCCTACACACAGGGTAGTGAAGCTTTCTTT.

This clone was recorded only once. J is TRBJ1-4 and V is TRBV11-2; D unresolved. The CDR3 runs to 15 residues. Trimming stripped 5 bases from V and 8 bases from J, with 18 bases between. CDR1 and CDR2 from the germline V gene are SGHAT and FQNNGV. The CDR3 DNA reads TGTGCCAGCAGCCGACGTCACCAAGCGGGGGAAAAACTGTTTTTT. Translated, it gives CASSRRHQAGEKLFF.

This clone was seen once. The chain joins TRBV9 to TRBJ2-1; 7 bases are shared with TRBD1. The ends lost 2 bases at V and 5 bases at J; junction bases unmatched: 4. The germline CDR1 and CDR2 sequences are SGDLS and YYNGEE. There are 14 residues in the CDR3. CDR3 residues: CASSVLGTDNEQFF. For the CDR3, the DNA is TGTGCCAGCAGCGTCCTTGGGACAGACAATGAGCAGTTCTTC.

This chain joins TRBV13 and TRBJ2-7, with 8 bases lining up with TRBD2. Trimming removed 3 bases from V and 6 bases from J; junction bases left unmatched: 7. CDR1 and CDR2 from the germline V gene are PRHDT and FYEKMQ (reference sequence). The CDR3 covers 14 residues. This CDR3 reads CASSFKRECCEQYF. CDR3 in DNA: TGTGCCAGCAGCTTCAAGCGGGAGTGTTGCGAGCAGTACTTC.

The V and J genes are TRBV4-1 and TRBJ2-7, with 11 positions matching TRBD2. CDR1 is MGHRA, CDR2 YSYEKL, per germline. V lost 2 bases to trimming and J lost 5 bases; unmatched junction nucleotides: 2. CDR3 size: 14 residues. This chain's CDR3 is CASSQLAGGHEQYF. The DNA of the CDR3 is TGCGCCAGCAGCCAACTAGCGGGAGGCCACGAGCAGTACTTC.

The chain carries TRBV19 and TRBJ2-7; no clear D. The CDR3 loop spans 16 amino acids. V lost 5 bases to trimming and J lost 0 bases, with 17 bases between them. CDR1 LNHDA and CDR2 SQIVND come from the germline V gene (reference sequence). DNA for the CDR3: TGTGCCAGTAGTCCGAGTACCGGTGTCTTCTCCTACGAGCAGTACTTC. Amino acid sequence: CASSPSTGVFSYEQYF. The full variable domain, its missing parts supplied by reference TRBV19 and TRBJ2-7, is DGGITQSPKYLFRKEGQNVTLSCEQNLNHDAMYWYRQDPGQGLRLIYYSQIVNDFQKGDIAEGYSVSREKKESFPLTVTSAQKNPTAFYLCASSPSTGVFSYEQYFGPGTRLTVT.

The chain couples TRBV19 to TRBJ2-7; 8 bases match TRBD1. Losses at the gene ends were 1 base for V and 4 bases for J; bases not matched to a gene: 9. Per germline, CDR1 LNHDA and CDR2 SQIVND (reference sequence). The CDR3 has 16 residues. CDR3 in DNA: TGTGCCAGTAGTATAGGGGGCCGGGACAGGCTTTACGAGCAGTACTTC. It codes for CASSIGGRDRLYEQYF.

The chain carries TRBV9 and TRBJ2-3, with TRBD2 matching over 8 bases. This CDR3 has 16 residues. V was pared by 0 bases and J by 6 bases, with 9 bases of the junction left unmatched. CDR1 SGDLS and CDR2 YYNGEE come from the germline V gene. The CDR3 protein is CASSVEVSGGPDTQYF. The CDR3 bases are TGTGCCAGCAGCGTAGAGGTATCGGGGGGGCCGGATACGCAGTATTTT. The entire variable domain, with the rest obtained from reference TRBV9 and TRBJ2-3, is as follows: DSGVTQTPKHLITATGQRVTLRCSPRSGDLSVYWYQQSLDQGLQFLIQYYNGEERAKGNILERFSAQQFPDLHSELNLSSLELGDSALYFCASSVEVSGGPDTQYFGPGTRLTVL.

V usage is TRBV5-1 and J usage is TRBJ2-1, with 11 bases lining up with TRBD2. The CDR3 is made up of 15 amino acids. In germline, CDR1 is SGHRS, CDR2 YFSETQ. After removal of 6 bases from V and 4 bases from J, the junction contained 6 bases not matched to a gene. CDR3 protein: CASTFGTSGYNEQFF. The CDR3, as DNA: TGCGCCAGCACCTTCGGGACTAGCGGATACAATGAGCAGTTCTTC.